The TCR beta chain under discussion was sequenced for a study of blood T cell repertoires in COVID-19. Profiling relied on immunoSEQ multiplex PCR, and the TCRdb table lists in-frame clones only, not all of them. There are 200,000 to 300,000 clones in the sample; over 80% occur only once, and more than 5.5% lies in the top ten. The sample comprised peripheral blood. The receptor's source is a human donor in a cohort sampled during active COVID-19.

The CDR3 DNA is TGCGCCAGCAGCCACAGCGGGGCTAGCACAGATACGCAGTATTTT. Protein product: CASSHSGASTDTQYF. The chain recombines TRBV5-1 with TRBJ2-3, with 7 nucleotides matching TRBD2. CDR1 is SGHRS and CDR2 is YFSETQ in the germline V gene. Germline trimming cut 4 bases from V and 0 bases from J; bases unmatched to any gene: 5. The length of the CDR3 is 15 residues.